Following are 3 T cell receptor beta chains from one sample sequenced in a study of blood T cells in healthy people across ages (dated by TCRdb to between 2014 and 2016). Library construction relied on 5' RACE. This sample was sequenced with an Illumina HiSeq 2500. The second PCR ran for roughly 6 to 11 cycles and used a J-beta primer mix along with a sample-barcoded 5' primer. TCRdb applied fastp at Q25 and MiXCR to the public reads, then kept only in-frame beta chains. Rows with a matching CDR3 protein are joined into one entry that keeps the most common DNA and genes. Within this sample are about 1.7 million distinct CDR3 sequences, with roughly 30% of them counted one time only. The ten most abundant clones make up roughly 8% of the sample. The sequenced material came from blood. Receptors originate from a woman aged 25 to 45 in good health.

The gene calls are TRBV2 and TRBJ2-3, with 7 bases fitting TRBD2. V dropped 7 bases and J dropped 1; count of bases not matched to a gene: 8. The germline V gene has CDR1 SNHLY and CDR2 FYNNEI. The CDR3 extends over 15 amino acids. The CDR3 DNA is TGTGCCAGCATAAGGGGAGCGGGGCGCACAGATACGCAGTATTTT. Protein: CASIRGAGRTDTQYF.

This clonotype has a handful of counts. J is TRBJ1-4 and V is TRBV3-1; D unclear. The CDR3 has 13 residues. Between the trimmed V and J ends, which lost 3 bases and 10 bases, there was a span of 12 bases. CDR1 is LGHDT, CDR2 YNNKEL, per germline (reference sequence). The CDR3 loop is CASSQETLGKLFF. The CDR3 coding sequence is TGTGCCAGCAGCCAGGAGACACTAGGAAAACTGTTTTTT.

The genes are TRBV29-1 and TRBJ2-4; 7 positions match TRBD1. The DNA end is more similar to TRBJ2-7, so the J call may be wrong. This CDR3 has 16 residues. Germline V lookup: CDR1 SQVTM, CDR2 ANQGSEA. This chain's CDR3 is CSVDTTGMNKFYEQYF. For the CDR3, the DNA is TGCAGCGTTGATACGACAGGGATGAACAAATTCTACGAGCAGTACTTC.